The next 18 T cell receptor beta chains were all read from a single sample in a study of blood T cell repertoires in COVID-19. Clones were sequenced by immunoSEQ multiplex PCR, and TCRdb holds only the in-frame ones, with some missing. The table shows around 71,000 clones, with approximately 86% occurring only once. Sequenced material: peripheral blood. The receptor source for this set is a woman aged 55 to 70 with acute or convalescent COVID-19.

This clone has a single count. The DNA of the CDR3 is TGTGCCTGGGTCCAGGACAGCAATCGATTCACCGGGGAGCTGTTTTTT. This encodes CAWVQDSNRFTGELFF. The gene calls are TRBV30 and TRBJ2-2, with a weak D call TRBD1 (6 bases). The CDR3 sequence is 16 residues long. Trimming left V 5 bases short and J 4 bases short, with 20 bases between. Per germline, CDR1 GTSNPN and CDR2 SVGIG (reference sequence).

J is TRBJ2-7 and V is TRBV7-2; perhaps TRBD2 as D (5 bases). V was shortened by 6 bases and J by 3 bases, with 12 bases between the two germline ends. Looked up from germline, CDR1 is SGHTA and CDR2 is FQGNSA. The CDR3 sequence is 13 residues long. DNA for the CDR3: TGTGCCAGCAGTTTTCTGAGGGACTACGAGCAGTACTTC. It codes for CASSFLRDYEQYF.

The rearrangement links TRBV11-3 to TRBJ1-2; D remains unclear. V was pared by 4 bases and J by 4 bases, with 10 bases between. CDR3 length equals 13 residues. The germline V gene has CDR1 SGHNT and CDR2 YENEEA. DNA for the CDR3: TGTGCCAGCAGCTCATCAGTGATCTATGGCTACACCTTC. Amino acids: CASSSSVIYGYTF.

The chain recombines TRBV12-3 or TRBV12-4 with TRBJ2-1; D perhaps matches TRBD2 (5 bases). Trimming left V 6 bases short and J 7 bases short, with 10 bases between. The CDR3 extends over 12 amino acids. This CDR3 reads CASSPRRNEQFF. CDR3 DNA sequence: TGTGCCAGCAGCCCTAGGAGGAATGAGCAGTTCTTC.

This CDR3 is CASSFGTVNTEAFF. CDR3 sequence (DNA): TGTGCCAGCAGTTTTGGGACAGTGAACACTGAAGCTTTCTTT. This chain links TRBV28 with TRBJ1-1, with TRBD1 identical over 7 bases. This CDR3 comprises 14 residues. From germline, CDR1 is MDHEN and CDR2 SYDVKM. Trimming cost V 3 bases and J 0 bases; bases outside gene matches: 1.

This chain uses TRBV28 with TRBJ1-2; 12 positions match TRBD1. The V and J ends lost 5 bases and 1 base, in that order; junction bases with no gene match: 8. This CDR3 spans 17 amino acids. Per germline, CDR1 MDHEN and CDR2 SYDVKM. The CDR3 DNA follows: TGTGCCAGCAGTACGGGACAGGGGGCCTCTCTTAACTATGGCTACACCTTC. It is translated as CASSTGQGASLNYGYTF.

The chain uses TRBV6-5 and TRBJ1-2; TRBD1 agrees at 8 bases. CDR1 is MNHEY, CDR2 SVGAGI, per germline. Trimming removed 6 bases from V and 7 bases from J; junction bases left unmatched: 13. This CDR3 has 15 amino acids. Here the CDR3 DNA reads TGTGCCAGCAGCCAACAGGGGGGGGCGCGAGGTGGCTACACCTTC. This translates into CASSQQGGARGGYTF.

CDR3 residues: CATSDGGQGHEQYF. As DNA, the CDR3 is TGTGCCACCAGTGACGGGGGACAGGGCCACGAGCAGTACTTC. V and J are TRBV24-1 and TRBJ2-7; 9 bases fit TRBD1. Trimming took 4 bases from V and 5 from J; bases not matched to a gene: 5. This CDR3 comprises 14 residues. The germline V gene has CDR1 KGHDR and CDR2 SFDVKD.

This clone has a single count. V gene TRBV4-3 combines with J gene TRBJ1-2, with TRBD1 identical over 11 bases. The CDR3 consists of 16 residues. The V gene's germline CDR1 is LGHNA and CDR2 YSLEER. V gave up 3 bases and J gave up 3 bases; unmatched junction bases: 6. DNA for the CDR3: TGCGCCAGCAGCCAGGAGGACAGGGGGCTGTACTATGGCTACACCTTC. As protein: CASSQEDRGLYYGYTF.

This clone has a handful of counts. The chain links TRBV9 to TRBJ1-5; D remains unclear. This CDR3 contains 15 residues. Germline values: CDR1 SGDLS, CDR2 YYNGEE. The V end lost 0 bases, the J end lost 5 bases, and 12 bases lay between the germline ends. The CDR3 DNA reads TGTGCCAGCAGCGTAGATGCTTACAGTTATCAGCCCCAGCATTTT. Translating gives CASSVDAYSYQPQHF.

The chain is built from TRBV7-6 and TRBJ2-1, with 10 bases that match TRBD2. The CDR3 loop spans 15 amino acids. CDR1 is SGHVS and CDR2 is FNYEAQ in the germline V gene. With V trimmed by 4 bases and J by 4 bases, 4 bases remained unmatched. The CDR3 sequence: CASSSLAGAYNEQFF. The CDR3 nucleotides are TGTGCCAGCAGCTCCCTAGCGGGAGCTTACAATGAGCAGTTCTTC.

This chain links TRBV3-1 (or the pseudogene TRBV3-2) with TRBJ1-1, with D maybe TRBD1 (6 bases). CDR1 is LGHDT and CDR2 is YNNKEL in the germline V gene (reference sequence). This CDR3 spans 14 amino acids. Trimming stripped 0 bases from V and 11 bases from J, with 16 bases between. CDR3 DNA: TGTGCCAGCAGCCAAGAGGACAGTCGTCCCGCCGCTTTCTTT. Protein product: CASSQEDSRPAAFF.

V and J are TRBV3-1 (or the pseudogene TRBV3-2) and TRBJ1-1; D perhaps matches TRBD1 (6 bases). V shed 0 bases and J shed 1 base, with 15 bases lying between them. This CDR3 region has 17 residues. The V gene's germline CDR1 is LGHDT and CDR2 YNNKEL (reference sequence). The CDR3 reads CASSQEGRGMGNTEAFF. For the CDR3, the DNA is TGTGCCAGCAGCCAAGAGGGCAGGGGCATGGGGAACACTGAAGCTTTCTTT.

V and J are TRBV5-1 and TRBJ2-3, with TRBD2 as a possible D gene (5 bases). The CDR3 runs to 15 residues. The germline V gene encodes CDR1 SGHRS and CDR2 YFSETQ. V was shortened by 4 bases and J by 6 bases, with 18 bases between the two germline ends. CDR3: CASSPTRGSTDTQYF. CDR3 nucleotides: TGCGCCAGCAGCCCCACTAGAGGGAGTACCGATACGCAGTATTTT.

CDR3 DNA sequence: TGCGCCAGCAGCGAACAGGGGGGCTTATACAATGAGCAGTTCTTC. Translation: CASSEQGGLYNEQFF. The chain combines TRBV5-1 with TRBJ2-1, with TRBD1 matching 8 bases. The J segment lost 4 bases and the V segment lost 4 bases, leaving 7 bases of the junction unmatched. This CDR3 comprises 15 residues. In germline, CDR1 is SGHRS, CDR2 YFSETQ.

This clone was recorded a few times. V gene TRBV4-2 combines with J gene TRBJ2-2, with TRBD2 matching 11 bases. Germline V gene sequence: CDR1 LGHNA, CDR2 YNFKEQ. The CDR3 covers 16 residues. The V and J ends lost 1 base and 6 bases, in that order; junction bases with no gene match: 4. The CDR3 spells CASSQALAGVAGELFF. The CDR3 DNA reads as TGTGCCAGCAGCCAAGCACTAGCGGGAGTAGCCGGGGAGCTGTTTTTT.

J is TRBJ1-1 and V is TRBV18; possibly TRBD1 for D (5 bases). The V gene's germline CDR1 is KGHSH and CDR2 LQKENI. V lost 5 bases and J lost 4, with 14 bases in between. CDR3 size: 14 residues. The CDR3, as DNA: TGTGCCAGCTCAACCGAAACCCAGGGCACTGAAGCTTTCTTT. The encoded protein is CASSTETQGTEAFF.

The V and J genes are TRBV30 and TRBJ2-1; tentatively, D is TRBD2 (5 bases). V shed 0 bases and J shed 5 bases, with 14 bases lying between them. CDR3 length: 15 amino acids. Germline V gene data show CDR1 as GTSNPN and CDR2 as SVGIG (reference sequence). CDR3 sequence: CAWSVRGKVDNEQFF. In DNA, the CDR3 is TGTGCCTGGAGTGTACGGGGTAAGGTGGACAATGAGCAGTTCTTC.